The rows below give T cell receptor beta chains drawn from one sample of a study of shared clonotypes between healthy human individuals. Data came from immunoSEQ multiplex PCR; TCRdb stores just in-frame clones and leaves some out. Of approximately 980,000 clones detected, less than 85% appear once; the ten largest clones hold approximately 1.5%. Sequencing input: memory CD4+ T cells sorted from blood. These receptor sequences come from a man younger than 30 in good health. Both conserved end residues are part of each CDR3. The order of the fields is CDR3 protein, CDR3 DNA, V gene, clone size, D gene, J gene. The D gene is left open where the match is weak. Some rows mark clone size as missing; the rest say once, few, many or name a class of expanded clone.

cdr3_aa: CASSPGGATQYF
cdr3_nt: TGTGCCAGCAGCCCCGGGGGGGCGACGCAGTATTTT
v_call: TRBV11-2
clone_size: -
d_call: TRBD2
j_call: TRBJ2-3

cdr3_aa: CASSPGSYNEQFF
cdr3_nt: TGTGCCAGCAGCCCGGGTTCCTACAATGAGCAGTTCTTC
v_call: TRBV21-1
clone_size: -
d_call: -
j_call: TRBJ2-1

cdr3_aa: CASTTDREAFF
cdr3_nt: TGTGCCAGTACCACGGACAGGGAAGCTTTCTTT
v_call: TRBV19
clone_size: -
d_call: TRBD1
j_call: TRBJ1-1

cdr3_aa: CASSDRGTQYF
cdr3_nt: TGTGCCAGCAGCGATAGGGGGACCCAGTACTTC
v_call: TRBV7-3
clone_size: -
d_call: -
j_call: TRBJ2-5

cdr3_aa: CAWMQGYGYTF
cdr3_nt: TGTGCCTGGATGCAGGGCTATGGCTACACCTTC
v_call: TRBV30
clone_size: -
d_call: -
j_call: TRBJ1-2

cdr3_aa: CASSPTWGMNTEAFF
cdr3_nt: TGTGCCAGCAGCCCTACATGGGGCATGAACACTGAAGCTTTCTTT
v_call: TRBV7-6
clone_size: few
d_call: -
j_call: TRBJ1-1

cdr3_aa: CASSSQGLLRSNQPQHF
cdr3_nt: TGTGCCAGCAGTTCCCAGGGGTTGTTAAGAAGCAATCAGCCCCAGCATTTT
v_call: TRBV27
clone_size: -
d_call: -
j_call: TRBJ1-5

cdr3_aa: CASSALGVNTEAFF
cdr3_nt: TGTGCCAGCAGTGCACTCGGGGTGAACACTGAAGCTTTCTTT
v_call: TRBV2
clone_size: -
d_call: -
j_call: TRBJ1-1

cdr3_aa: CASSPRDRGMKTQYF
cdr3_nt: TGTGCCAGCAGCCCGCGGGACAGGGGCATGAAGACCCAGTACTTC
v_call: TRBV7-2
clone_size: -
d_call: TRBD1
j_call: TRBJ2-5

cdr3_aa: CASSGQGAEPQHF
cdr3_nt: TGTGCCAGCAGCGGACAGGGGGCAGAGCCCCAGCATTTT
v_call: TRBV2
clone_size: few
d_call: TRBD1
j_call: TRBJ1-5

cdr3_aa: CASSYQVLGADTQYF
cdr3_nt: TGTGCCAGCAGCTACCAGGTCCTTGGAGCAGATACGCAGTATTTT
v_call: TRBV11-2
clone_size: few
d_call: -
j_call: TRBJ2-3

cdr3_aa: CASSLIQADTDTQYF
cdr3_nt: TGTGCTAGCAGCTTAATTCAAGCGGACACAGATACGCAGTATTTT
v_call: TRBV7-7
clone_size: -
d_call: -
j_call: TRBJ2-3

cdr3_aa: CASSHPRGYEQYF
cdr3_nt: TGTGCCAGCAGCCATCCCCGGGGGTACGAGCAGTACTTC
v_call: TRBV14
clone_size: -
d_call: -
j_call: TRBJ2-7

cdr3_aa: CASSVDFSNQPQHF
cdr3_nt: TGTGCCAGCAGTGTTGACTTTAGCAATCAGCCCCAGCATTTT
v_call: TRBV9
clone_size: -
d_call: -
j_call: TRBJ1-5